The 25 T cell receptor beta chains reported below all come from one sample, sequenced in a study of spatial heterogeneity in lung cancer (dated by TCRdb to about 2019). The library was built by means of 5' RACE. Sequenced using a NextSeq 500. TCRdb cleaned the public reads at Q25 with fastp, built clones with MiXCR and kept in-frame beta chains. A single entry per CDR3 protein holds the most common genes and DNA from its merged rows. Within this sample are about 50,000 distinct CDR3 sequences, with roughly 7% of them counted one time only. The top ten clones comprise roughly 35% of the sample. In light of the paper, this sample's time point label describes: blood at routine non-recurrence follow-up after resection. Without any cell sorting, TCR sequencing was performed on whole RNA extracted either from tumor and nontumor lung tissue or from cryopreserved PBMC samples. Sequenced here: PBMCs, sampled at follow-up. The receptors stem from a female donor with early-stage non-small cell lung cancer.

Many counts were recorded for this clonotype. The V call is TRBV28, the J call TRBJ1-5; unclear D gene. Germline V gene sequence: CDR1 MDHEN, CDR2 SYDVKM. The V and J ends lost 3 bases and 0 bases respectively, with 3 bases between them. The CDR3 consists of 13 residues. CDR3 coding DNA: TGTGCCAGCAGTTTGTTTAGCAATCAGCCCCAGCATTTT. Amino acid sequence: CASSLFSNQPQHF.

The CDR3 nucleotides are TGTGCCAGCTCACCACAGGATAATTCACCCCTCCACTTT. It specifies CASSPQDNSPLHF. The chain links TRBV18 to TRBJ1-6; no clear D. This CDR3 is built from 13 residues. Trimming cost V 1 base and J 5 bases, with 3 bases left between them. The germline V gene has CDR1 KGHSH and CDR2 LQKENI.

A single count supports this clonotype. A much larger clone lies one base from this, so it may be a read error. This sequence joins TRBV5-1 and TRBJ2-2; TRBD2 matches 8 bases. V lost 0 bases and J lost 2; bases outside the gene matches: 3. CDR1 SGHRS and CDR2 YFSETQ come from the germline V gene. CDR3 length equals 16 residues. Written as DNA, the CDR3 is TGCGCCAGCAGCTTGGAAGCGGGGGATAACACCGGGGAGCTGTTTTTT. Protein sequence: CASSLEAGDNTGELFF.

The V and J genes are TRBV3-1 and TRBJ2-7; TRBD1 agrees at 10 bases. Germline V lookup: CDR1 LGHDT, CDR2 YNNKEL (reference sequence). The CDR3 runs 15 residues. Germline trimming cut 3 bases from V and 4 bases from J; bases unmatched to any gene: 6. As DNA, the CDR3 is TGTGCCAGCAGCCAGGGGGACAGGGGATATTACGAGCAGTACTTC. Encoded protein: CASSQGDRGYYEQYF.

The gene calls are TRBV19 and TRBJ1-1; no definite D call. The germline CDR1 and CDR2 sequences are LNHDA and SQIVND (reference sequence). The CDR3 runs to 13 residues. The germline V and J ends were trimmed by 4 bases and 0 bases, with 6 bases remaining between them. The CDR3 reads CASSKVVNTEAFF. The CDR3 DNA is TGTGCCAGTAGTAAGGTCGTGAACACTGAAGCTTTCTTT.

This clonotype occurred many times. The DNA for the CDR3 is TGTGCCAGCAGCGGGAACACTGAAGCTTTCTTT. Translated: CASSGNTEAFF. This chain links TRBV6-5 with TRBJ1-1; D call uncertain. Trimming shortened V by 6 bases and J by 1 base, and 3 bases separated the two germline ends. Germline CDR1 MNHEY, CDR2 SVGAGI. The CDR3 totals 11 residues.

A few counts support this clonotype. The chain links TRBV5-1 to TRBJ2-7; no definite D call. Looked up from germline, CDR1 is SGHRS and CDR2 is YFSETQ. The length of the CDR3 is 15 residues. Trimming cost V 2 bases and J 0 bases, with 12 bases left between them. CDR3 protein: CASSLTSAFSYEQYF. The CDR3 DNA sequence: TGCGCCAGCAGCTTAACAAGCGCCTTCTCCTACGAGCAGTACTTC.

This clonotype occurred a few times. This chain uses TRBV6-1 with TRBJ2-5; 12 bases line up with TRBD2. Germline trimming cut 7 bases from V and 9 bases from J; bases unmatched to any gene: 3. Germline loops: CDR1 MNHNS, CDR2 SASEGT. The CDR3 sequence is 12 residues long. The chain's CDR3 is CASILAGGAQYF. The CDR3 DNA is TGTGCCAGCATCCTAGCGGGGGGGGCCCAGTACTTC.

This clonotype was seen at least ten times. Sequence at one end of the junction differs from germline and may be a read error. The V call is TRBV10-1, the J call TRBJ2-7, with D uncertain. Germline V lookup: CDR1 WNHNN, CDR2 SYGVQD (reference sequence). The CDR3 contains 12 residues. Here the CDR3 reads CASSDGNRAPSF. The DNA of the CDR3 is TGCGCCAGCAGTGATGGAAATCGGGCCCCGTCGTTC.

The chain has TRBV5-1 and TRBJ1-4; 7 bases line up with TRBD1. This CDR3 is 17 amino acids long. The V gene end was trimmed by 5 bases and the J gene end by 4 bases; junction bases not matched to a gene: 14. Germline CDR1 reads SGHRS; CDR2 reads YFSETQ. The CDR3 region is CASSRVPGDSLNEKLFF. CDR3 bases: TGCGCCAGCAGTAGGGTCCCCGGGGACAGCCTTAATGAAAAACTGTTTTTT.

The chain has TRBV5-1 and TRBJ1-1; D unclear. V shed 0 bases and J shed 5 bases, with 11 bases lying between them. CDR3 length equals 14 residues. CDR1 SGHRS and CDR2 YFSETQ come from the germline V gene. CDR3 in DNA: TGCGCCAGCAGCTTGGCCGGGAGAAGTACTGAAGCTTTCTTT. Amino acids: CASSLAGRSTEAFF.

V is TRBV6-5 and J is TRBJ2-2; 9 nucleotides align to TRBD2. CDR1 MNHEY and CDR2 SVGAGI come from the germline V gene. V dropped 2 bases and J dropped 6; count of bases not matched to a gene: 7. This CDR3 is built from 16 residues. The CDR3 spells CASSYGVAGDPGELFF. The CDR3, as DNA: TGTGCCAGCAGTTACGGGGTAGCGGGGGATCCCGGGGAGCTGTTTTTT.

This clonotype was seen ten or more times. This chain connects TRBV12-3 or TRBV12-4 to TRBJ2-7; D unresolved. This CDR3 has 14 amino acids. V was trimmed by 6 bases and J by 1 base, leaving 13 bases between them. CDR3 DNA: TGTGCCAGCAGCCCACTTGGCCAGTCCTACGAGCAGTACTTC. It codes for CASSPLGQSYEQYF.

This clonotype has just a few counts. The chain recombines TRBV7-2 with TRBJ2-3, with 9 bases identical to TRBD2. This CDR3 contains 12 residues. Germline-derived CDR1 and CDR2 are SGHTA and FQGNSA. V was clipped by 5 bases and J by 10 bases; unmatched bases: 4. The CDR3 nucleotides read TGTGCCAGCAGCGCTCTAGCGGGGTCGCAGTATTTT. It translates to CASSALAGSQYF.

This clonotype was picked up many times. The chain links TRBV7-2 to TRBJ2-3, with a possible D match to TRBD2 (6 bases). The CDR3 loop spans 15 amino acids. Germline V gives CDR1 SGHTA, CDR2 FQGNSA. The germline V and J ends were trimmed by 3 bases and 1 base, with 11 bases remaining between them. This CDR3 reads CASSFRSSGTDTQYF. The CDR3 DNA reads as TGTGCCAGCAGCTTTCGTTCTAGCGGCACAGATACGCAGTATTTT.

Written as DNA, the CDR3 is TGTGCCAGCAGTTTGTCCGGAGGGGCCAACACTGAAGCTTTCTTT. Protein product: CASSLSGGANTEAFF. The chain combines TRBV12-3 or TRBV12-4 with TRBJ1-1; D possibly corresponds to TRBD1 (5 bases). The CDR3 totals 15 residues. Trimming pared 3 bases from V and 2 bases from J, leaving 13 bases between.

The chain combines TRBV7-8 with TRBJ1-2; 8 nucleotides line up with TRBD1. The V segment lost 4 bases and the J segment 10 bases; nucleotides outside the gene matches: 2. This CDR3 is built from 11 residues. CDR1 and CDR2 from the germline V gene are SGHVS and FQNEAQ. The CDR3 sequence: CASSSTGDYTF. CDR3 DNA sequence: TGTGCCAGCAGCTCGACAGGGGACTACACCTTC.

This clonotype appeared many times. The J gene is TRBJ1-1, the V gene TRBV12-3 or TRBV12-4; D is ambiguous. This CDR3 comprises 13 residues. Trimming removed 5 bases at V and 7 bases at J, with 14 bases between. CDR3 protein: CASSITDLGEAFF. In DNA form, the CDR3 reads TGTGCCAGCAGTATAACGGACCTAGGTGAAGCTTTCTTT.

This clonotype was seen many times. The CDR3 coding sequence is TGTGCCAGCAGCTTCCTATCAACAGATACGCAGTATTTT. Protein product: CASSFLSTDTQYF. The rearrangement joins TRBV5-6 to TRBJ2-3; D is uncertain. Germline-derived CDR1 and CDR2 are SGHDT and YYEEEE. The CDR3 runs 13 residues. Between the trimmed V and J ends, which lost 2 bases and 3 bases, there was a span of 7 bases.

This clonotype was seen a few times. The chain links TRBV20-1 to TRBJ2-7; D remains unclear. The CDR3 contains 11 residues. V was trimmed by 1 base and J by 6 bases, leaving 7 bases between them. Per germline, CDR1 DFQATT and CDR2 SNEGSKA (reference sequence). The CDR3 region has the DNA TGCAGTGCTAGAGCTTTCTTCGAGCAGTACTTC. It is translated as CSARAFFEQYF.

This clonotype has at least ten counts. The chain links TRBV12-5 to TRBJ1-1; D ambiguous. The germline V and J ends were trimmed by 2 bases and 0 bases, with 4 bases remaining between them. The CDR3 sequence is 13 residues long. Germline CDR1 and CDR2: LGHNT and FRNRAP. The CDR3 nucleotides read TGTGCTAGTGGTTTGCCAGTGAACACTGAAGCTTTCTTT. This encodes CASGLPVNTEAFF. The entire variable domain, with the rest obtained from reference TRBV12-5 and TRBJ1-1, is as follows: DARVTQTPRHKVTEMGQEVTMRCQPILGHNTVFWYRQTMMQGLELLAYFRNRAPLDDSGMPKDRFSAEMPDATLATLKIQPSEPRDSAVYFCASGLPVNTEAFFGQGTRLTVV.

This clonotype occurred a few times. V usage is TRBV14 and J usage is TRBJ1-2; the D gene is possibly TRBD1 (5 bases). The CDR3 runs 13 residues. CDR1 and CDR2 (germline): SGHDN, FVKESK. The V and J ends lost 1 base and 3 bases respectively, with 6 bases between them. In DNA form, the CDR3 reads TGTGCCAGCAGCCAAGTACAGGACTATGGCTACACCTTC. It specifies CASSQVQDYGYTF.

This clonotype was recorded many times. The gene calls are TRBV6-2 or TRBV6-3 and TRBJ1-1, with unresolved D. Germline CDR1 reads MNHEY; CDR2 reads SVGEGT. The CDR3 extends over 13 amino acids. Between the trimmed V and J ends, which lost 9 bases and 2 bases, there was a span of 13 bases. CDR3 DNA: TGTGCCAGTGGGGTCGGTCTCAACACTGAAGCTTTCTTT. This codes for CASGVGLNTEAFF.

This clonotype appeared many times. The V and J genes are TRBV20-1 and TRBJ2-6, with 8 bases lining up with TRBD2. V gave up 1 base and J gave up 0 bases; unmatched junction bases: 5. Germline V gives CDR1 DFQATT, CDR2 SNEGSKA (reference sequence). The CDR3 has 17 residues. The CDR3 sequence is CSARGGLGTSGANVLTF. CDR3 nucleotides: TGCAGTGCTAGAGGGGGACTAGGGACCTCTGGGGCCAACGTCCTGACTTTC.

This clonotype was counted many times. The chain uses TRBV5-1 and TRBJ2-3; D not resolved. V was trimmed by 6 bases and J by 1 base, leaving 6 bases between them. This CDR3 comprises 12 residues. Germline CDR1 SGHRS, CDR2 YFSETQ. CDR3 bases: TGCGCCAGCACAGGAGGCACAGATACGCAGTATTTT. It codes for CASTGGTDTQYF.